This TCR beta chain was captured by sequencing in a study of PD-L1 blockade in urothelial cancer. Across the study: Male sex and bladder-origin urothelial cancer characterized about 85% of the 29 patients. Patients had been given 0 to 3 earlier chemotherapy regimens.

Pretreatment and on-treatment blood mononuclear cell samples were taken, totaling between 1 and 8 time points per patient. After removal of 1 base from V and 3 bases from J, the junction contained 1 base not matched to a gene. The germline V gene encodes CDR1 MDHEN and CDR2 SYDVKM. This CDR3 region has 14 residues. Each PCR received spiked synthetic TCR analog templates. Using immunoSEQ multiplex PCR, the repertoire was profiled, and TCRdb retains in-frame clones only, with some absent. The sample has fewer than 45,000 clones, roughly four fifths seen once. Here the sequenced sample was PBMCs, taken around atezolizumab (anti-PD-L1) treatment. This clonotype was obtained from a man between 65 and 85 years old with urothelial cancer. The V call is TRBV28, the J call TRBJ2-5; 8 bases align to TRBD1. CDR3 sequence (DNA): TGTGCCAGCAGTTTATCAGGGGGCGAAGAGACCCAGTACTTC. It translates to CASSLSGGEETQYF.